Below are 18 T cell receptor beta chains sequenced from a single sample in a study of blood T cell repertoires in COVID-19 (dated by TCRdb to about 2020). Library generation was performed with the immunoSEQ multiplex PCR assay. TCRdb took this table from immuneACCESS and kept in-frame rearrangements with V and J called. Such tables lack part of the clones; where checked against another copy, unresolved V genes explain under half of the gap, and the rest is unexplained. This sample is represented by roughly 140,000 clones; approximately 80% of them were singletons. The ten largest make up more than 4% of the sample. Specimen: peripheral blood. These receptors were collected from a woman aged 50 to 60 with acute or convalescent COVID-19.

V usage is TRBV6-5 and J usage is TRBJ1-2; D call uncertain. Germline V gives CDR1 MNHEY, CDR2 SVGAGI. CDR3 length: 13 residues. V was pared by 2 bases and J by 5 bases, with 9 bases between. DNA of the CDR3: TGTGCCAGCAGTTACGGGCGAGAGTATGGCTACACCTTC. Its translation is CASSYGREYGYTF.

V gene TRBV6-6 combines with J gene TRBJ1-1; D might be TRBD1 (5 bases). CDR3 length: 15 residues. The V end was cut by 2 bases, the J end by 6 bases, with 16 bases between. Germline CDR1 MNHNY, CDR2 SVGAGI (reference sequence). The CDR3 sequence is CASSYGPAGPAEAFF. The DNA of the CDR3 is TGTGCCAGCAGTTACGGTCCAGCGGGACCGGCTGAAGCTTTCTTT.

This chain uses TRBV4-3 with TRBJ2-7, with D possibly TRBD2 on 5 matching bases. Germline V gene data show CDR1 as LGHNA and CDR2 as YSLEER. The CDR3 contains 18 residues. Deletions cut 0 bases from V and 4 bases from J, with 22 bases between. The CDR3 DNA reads TGCGCCAGCAGCCAAGAGTCCAATCGGGATCCCTTGGCGTACGAGCAGTACTTC. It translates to CASSQESNRDPLAYEQYF.

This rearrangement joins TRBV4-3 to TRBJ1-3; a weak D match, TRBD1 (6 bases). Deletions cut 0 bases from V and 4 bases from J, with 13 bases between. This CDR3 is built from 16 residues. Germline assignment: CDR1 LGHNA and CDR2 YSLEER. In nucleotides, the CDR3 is TGCGCCAGCAGCCAAGATACAAGGGGGTTCGGAAACACCATATATTTT. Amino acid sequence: CASSQDTRGFGNTIYF.

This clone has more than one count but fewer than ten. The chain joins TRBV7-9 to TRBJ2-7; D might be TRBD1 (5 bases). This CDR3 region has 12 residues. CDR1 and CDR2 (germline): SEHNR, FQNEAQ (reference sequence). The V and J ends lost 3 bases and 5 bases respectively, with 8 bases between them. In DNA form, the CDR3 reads TGTGCCAGCAGCTTCCTAGGGGACGAGCAGTACTTC. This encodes CASSFLGDEQYF.

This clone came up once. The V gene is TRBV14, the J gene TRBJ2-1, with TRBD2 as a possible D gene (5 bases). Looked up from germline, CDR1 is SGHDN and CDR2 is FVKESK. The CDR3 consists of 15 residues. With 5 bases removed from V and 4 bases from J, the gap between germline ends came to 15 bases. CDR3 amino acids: CASSTTLGPYNEQFF. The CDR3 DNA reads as TGTGCCAGCAGCACCACACTAGGCCCTTACAATGAGCAGTTCTTC. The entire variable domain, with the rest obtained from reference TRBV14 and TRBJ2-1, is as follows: EAGVTQFPSHSVIEKGQTVTLRCDPISGHDNLYWYRRVMGKEIKFLLHFVKESKQDESGMPNNRFLAERTGGTYSTLKVQPAELEDSGVYFCASSTTLGPYNEQFFGPGTRLTVL.

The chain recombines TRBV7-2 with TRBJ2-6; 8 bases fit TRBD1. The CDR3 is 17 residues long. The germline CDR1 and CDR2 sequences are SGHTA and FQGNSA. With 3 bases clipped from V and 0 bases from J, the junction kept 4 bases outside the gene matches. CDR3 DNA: TGTGCCAGCAGCTTTGGGACAGGTTCCTCTGGGGCCAACGTCCTGACTTTC. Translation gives CASSFGTGSSGANVLTF.

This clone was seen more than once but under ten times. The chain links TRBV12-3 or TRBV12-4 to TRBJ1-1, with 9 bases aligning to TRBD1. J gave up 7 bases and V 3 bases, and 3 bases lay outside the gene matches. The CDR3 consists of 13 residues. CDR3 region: CASSLGTGREAFF. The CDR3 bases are TGTGCCAGCAGTTTGGGGACAGGGCGTGAAGCTTTCTTT.

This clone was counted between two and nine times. CDR3 sequence: CATLGQGASLHF. CDR3 sequence (DNA): TGTGCCACCCTCGGACAGGGGGCTTCCCTCCACTTT. J is TRBJ1-6 and V is TRBV19; 11 bases are a match to TRBD1. V lost 10 bases, J lost 14 bases, and 7 bases stayed unmatched. The CDR3 sequence is 12 residues long. Germline CDR1 is LNHDA and CDR2 is SQIVND (reference sequence).

CDR3 in DNA: TGTGCCAGCAGTCCAACAGGGGGGAGCAATCAGCCCCAGCATTTT. Translation gives CASSPTGGSNQPQHF. The chain employs TRBV7-8 and TRBJ1-5; TRBD1 matches 8 bases. V dropped 6 bases and J dropped 1; count of bases not matched to a gene: 5. The germline gives CDR1 SGHVS, CDR2 FQNEAQ. The CDR3 contains 15 residues.

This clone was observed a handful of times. This CDR3 reads CASSSDRSSYEQYF. The CDR3 coding sequence is TGTGCCAGCAGCTCGGACAGAAGCTCCTACGAGCAGTACTTC. The J gene is TRBJ2-7, the V gene TRBV7-9, with a tentative D call TRBD1 (6 bases). CDR3 length equals 14 residues. Trimming removed 4 bases from V and 0 bases from J, with 10 bases in between. Germline CDR1 and CDR2: SEHNR and FQNEAQ (reference sequence).

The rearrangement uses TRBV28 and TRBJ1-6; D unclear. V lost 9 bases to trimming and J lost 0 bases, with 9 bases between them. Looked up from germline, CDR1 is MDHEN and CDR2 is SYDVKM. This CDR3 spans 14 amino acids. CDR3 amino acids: CASFASSYNSPLHF. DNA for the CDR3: TGTGCCAGTTTTGCTAGCTCCTATAATTCACCCCTCCACTTT.

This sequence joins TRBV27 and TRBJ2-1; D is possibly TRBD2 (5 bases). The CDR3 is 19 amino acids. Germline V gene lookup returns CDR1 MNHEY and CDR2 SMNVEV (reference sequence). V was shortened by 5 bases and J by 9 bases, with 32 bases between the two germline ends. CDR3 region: CASSTTLGRTSLWNSEQFF. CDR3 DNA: TGTGCCAGCAGTACCACACTAGGGCGGACCTCCTTGTGGAACAGTGAGCAGTTCTTC.

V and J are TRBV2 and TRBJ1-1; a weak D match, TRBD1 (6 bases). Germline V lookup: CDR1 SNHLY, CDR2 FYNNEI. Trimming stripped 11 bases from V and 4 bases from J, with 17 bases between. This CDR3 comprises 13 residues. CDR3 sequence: CARRRGIGTEAFF. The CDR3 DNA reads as TGTGCCCGAAGAAGGGGGATAGGCACTGAAGCTTTCTTT.

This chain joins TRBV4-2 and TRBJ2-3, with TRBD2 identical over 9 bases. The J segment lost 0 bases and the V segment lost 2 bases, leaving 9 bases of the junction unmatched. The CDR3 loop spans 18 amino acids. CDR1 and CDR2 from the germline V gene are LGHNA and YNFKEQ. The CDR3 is CASSQRGGGGASTDTQYF. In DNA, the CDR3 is TGTGCCAGCAGCCAAAGAGGTGGCGGGGGGGCTAGCACAGATACGCAGTATTTT.

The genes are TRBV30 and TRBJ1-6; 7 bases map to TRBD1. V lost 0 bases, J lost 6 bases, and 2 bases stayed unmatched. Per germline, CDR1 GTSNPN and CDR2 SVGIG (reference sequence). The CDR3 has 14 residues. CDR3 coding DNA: TGTGCCTGGAGTGTCGGACAGGCTAATTCACCCCTCCACTTT. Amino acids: CAWSVGQANSPLHF.

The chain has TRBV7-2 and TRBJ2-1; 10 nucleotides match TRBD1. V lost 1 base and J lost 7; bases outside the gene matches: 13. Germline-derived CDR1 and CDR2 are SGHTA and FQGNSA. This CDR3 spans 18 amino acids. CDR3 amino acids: CASSLGGWGQGPGNEQFF. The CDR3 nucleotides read TGTGCCAGCAGCTTAGGGGGCTGGGGACAGGGGCCCGGGAATGAGCAGTTCTTC.

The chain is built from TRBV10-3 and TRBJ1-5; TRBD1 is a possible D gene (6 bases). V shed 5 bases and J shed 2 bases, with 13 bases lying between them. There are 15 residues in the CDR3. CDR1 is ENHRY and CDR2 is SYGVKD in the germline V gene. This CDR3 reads CAISQGGGGNQPQHF. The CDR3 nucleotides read TGTGCCATCAGTCAAGGGGGTGGGGGCAATCAGCCCCAGCATTTT.